The 5 T cell receptor beta chains given below trace back to one sample, sequenced in a study. Each CDR3 protein is one row after TCRdb ran MiXCR on the 5' RACE reads. Among 1,500 to 2,000 distinct CDR3 sequences listed, approximately 8% were seen once. The sample was central memory T cells from blood PBMCs. The subset denotes: central memory CD4+ T cells. The receptors shown here come from a female donor with HIV.

The chain joins TRBV11-2 to TRBJ1-1; D not resolved. The length of the CDR3 is 13 residues. Trimming cost V 3 bases and J 1 base, with 6 bases left between them. CDR1 SGHAT and CDR2 FQNNGV come from the germline V gene. The CDR3 reads CASSFERNTEAFF. Written as DNA, the CDR3 is TGTGCCAGCAGCTTTGAGCGGAACACTGAAGCTTTCTTT.

This clonotype is termed medium-sized. This chain links TRBV7-8 with TRBJ2-3; D gene uncertain. The germline gives CDR1 SGHVS, CDR2 FQNEAQ. Trimming took 1 base from V and 0 from J, leaving 11 bases between them. The CDR3 runs to 16 residues. CDR3 sequence reads: CASSLVPVSSTDTQYF. The CDR3, as DNA: TGTGCCAGCAGCTTAGTACCGGTCTCTAGCACAGATACGCAGTATTTT. The complete variable domain, with remaining parts taken from reference TRBV7-8 and TRBJ2-3, reads GAGVSQSPRYKVAKRGQDVALRCDPISGHVSLFWYQQALGQGPEFLTYFQNEAQLDKSGLPSDRFFAERPEGSVSTLKIQRTQQEDSAVYLCASSLVPVSSTDTQYFGPGTRLTVL.

This clonotype was seen a few times. This chain connects TRBV7-2 to TRBJ2-3, with a possible D match to TRBD2 (6 bases). Germline CDR1 and CDR2: SGHTA and FQGNSA. The V gene lost 0 bases and the J gene lost 5 bases, with 15 bases spanning the gap. This CDR3 has 16 residues. The CDR3 reads CASSLARDGGEDTQYF. The CDR3 nucleotides read TGTGCCAGCAGCTTAGCGCGGGACGGGGGAGAAGATACGCAGTATTTT.

This clonotype was picked up a small number of times. This chain joins TRBV15 and TRBJ2-5, with 12 bases matching TRBD2. From germline, CDR1 is LNHNV and CDR2 YYDKDF (reference sequence). V was pared by 0 bases and J by 2 bases, with 7 bases of the junction left unmatched. CDR3 length: 18 amino acids. The CDR3 is CATSRDLTSGGIQETQYF. CDR3 in DNA: TGTGCCACCAGCAGAGATTTAACTAGCGGGGGGATACAAGAGACCCAGTACTTC.

This clonotype was detected a few times. CDR3 DNA: TGCGCCAGCAGAGGAGGGACAGGCCCCTATGGCGAGCAGTACGTC. This codes for CASRGGTGPYGEQYV. J is TRBJ2-7 and V is TRBV10-1; TRBD1 aligns across 8 bases. V was pared by 6 bases and J by 6 bases, with 13 bases of the junction left unmatched. This CDR3 spans 15 amino acids. The germline V gene has CDR1 WNHNN and CDR2 SYGVQD (reference sequence).